The T cell receptor beta chain described here comes from a study of cytomegalovirus exposure and HLA in healthy donors. Study-wide background: Ancestry clustering placed 70% to 85% of 350 to 500 genotyped donors in the Caucasian-associated cluster. Study-level points and caveats: At a 0.05 false discovery rate, a later analysis found some 17,000 TCR beta sequences to be associated with HLA alleles.

This PCR relied on a set of 60 Vbeta primers and 13 Jbeta primers. Profiled with immunoSEQ multiplex PCR; TCRdb holds only in-frame clones, not every one. In the table there are under 200,000 clones, 87% of which are singletons. There are 14 residues in the CDR3. Per germline, CDR1 SQVTM and CDR2 ANQGSEA. Between the trimmed V and J ends, which lost 4 bases and 3 bases, there was a span of 15 bases. Comment on this clone: Its antigen is unknown.

The sample comprised PBMCs. The receptor's source is a boy under 10 years old in good health and CMV-seronegative. The chain is built from TRBV29-1 and TRBJ1-1; no clear D. CDR3 loop: CSVAYGTGDTEAFF. In DNA, the CDR3 is TGCAGCGTTGCGTATGGCACCGGGGACACTGAAGCTTTCTTT.